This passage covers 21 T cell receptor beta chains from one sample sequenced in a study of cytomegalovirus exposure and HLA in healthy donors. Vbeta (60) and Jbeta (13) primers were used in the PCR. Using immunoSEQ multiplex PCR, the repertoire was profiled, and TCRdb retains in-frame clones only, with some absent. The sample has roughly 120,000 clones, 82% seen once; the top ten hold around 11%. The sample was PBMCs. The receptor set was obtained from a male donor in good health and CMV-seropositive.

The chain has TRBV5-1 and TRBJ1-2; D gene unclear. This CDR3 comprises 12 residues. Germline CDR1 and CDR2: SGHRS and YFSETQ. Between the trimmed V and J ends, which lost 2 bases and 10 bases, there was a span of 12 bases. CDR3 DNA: TGCGCCAGCAGCTTATCGGGTGCTGTCTACACCTTC. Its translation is CASSLSGAVYTF.

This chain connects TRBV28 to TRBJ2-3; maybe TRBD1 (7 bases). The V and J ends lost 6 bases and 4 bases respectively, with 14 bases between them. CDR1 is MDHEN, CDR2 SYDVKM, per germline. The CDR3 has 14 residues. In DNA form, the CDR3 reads TGTGCCAGCAGCGTCGGAGGGGGCGCAGATACGCAGTATTTT. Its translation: CASSVGGGADTQYF.

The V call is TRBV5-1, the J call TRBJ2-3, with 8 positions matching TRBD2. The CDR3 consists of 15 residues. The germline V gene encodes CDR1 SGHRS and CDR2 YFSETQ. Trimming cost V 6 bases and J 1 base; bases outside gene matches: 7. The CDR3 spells CASTRERGRTDTQYF. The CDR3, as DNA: TGCGCCAGCACCCGGGAGCGGGGGCGCACAGATACGCAGTATTTT.

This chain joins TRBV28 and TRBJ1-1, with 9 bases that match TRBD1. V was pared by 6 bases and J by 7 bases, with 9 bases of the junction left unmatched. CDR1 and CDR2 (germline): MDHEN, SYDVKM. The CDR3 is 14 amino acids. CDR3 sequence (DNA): TGTGCCAGCAGCAAACAGGGGGCTTCAGATGAAGCTTTCTTT. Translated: CASSKQGASDEAFF.

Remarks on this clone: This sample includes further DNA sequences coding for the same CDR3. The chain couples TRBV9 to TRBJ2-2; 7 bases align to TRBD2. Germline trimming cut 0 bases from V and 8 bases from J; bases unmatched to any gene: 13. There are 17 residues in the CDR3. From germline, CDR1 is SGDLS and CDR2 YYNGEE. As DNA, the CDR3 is TGTGCCAGCAGCGTAGCTTTGGCGGGAGAATTGACTGGGGAGCTGTTTTTT. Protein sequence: CASSVALAGELTGELFF. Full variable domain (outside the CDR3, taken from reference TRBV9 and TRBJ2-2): DSGVTQTPKHLITATGQRVTLRCSPRSGDLSVYWYQQSLDQGLQFLIQYYNGEERAKGNILERFSAQQFPDLHSELNLSSLELGDSALYFCASSVALAGELTGELFFGEGSRLTVL.

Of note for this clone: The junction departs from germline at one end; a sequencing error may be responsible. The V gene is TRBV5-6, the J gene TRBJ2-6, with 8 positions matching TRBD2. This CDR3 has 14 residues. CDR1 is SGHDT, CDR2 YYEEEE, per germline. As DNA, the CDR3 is TGTGCCAGCAGCAACCCCGGGGGGGCCAACGGCCTGACTTTC. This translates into CASSNPGGANGLTF.

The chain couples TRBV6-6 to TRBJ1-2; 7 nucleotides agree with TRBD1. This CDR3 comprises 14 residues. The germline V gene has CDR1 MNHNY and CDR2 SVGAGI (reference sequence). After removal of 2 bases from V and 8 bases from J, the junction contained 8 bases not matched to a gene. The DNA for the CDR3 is TGTGCCAGCAGTTACGGGCAGGGGGTGGGCGGCTACACCTTC. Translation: CASSYGQGVGGYTF.

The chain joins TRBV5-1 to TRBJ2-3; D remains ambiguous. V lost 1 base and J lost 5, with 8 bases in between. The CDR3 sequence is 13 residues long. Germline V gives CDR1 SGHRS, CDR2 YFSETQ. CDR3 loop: CASSLPPGDTQYF. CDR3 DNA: TGCGCCAGCAGCTTGCCACCGGGAGATACGCAGTATTTT.

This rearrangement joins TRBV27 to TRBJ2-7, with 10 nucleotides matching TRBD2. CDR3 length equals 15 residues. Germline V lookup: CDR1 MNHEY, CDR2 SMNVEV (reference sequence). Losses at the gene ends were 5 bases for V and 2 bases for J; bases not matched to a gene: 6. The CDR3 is CASSPLAGPPYEQYF. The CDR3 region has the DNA TGTGCCAGCAGTCCACTAGCGGGACCTCCCTACGAGCAGTACTTC.

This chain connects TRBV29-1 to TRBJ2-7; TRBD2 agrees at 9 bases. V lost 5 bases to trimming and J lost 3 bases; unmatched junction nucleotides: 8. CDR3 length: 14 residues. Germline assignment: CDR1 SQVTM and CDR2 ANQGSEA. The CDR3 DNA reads TGCAGCGTTCTCAGTAGCGGGAGCATCTACGAGCAGTACTTC. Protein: CSVLSSGSIYEQYF.

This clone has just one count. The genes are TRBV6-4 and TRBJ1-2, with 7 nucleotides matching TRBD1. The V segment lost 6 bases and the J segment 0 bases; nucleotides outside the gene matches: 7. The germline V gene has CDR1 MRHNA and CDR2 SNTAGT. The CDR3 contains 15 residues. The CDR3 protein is CASRPTGEANYGYTF. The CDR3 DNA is TGTGCCAGCAGACCAACAGGGGAGGCTAACTATGGCTACACCTTC.

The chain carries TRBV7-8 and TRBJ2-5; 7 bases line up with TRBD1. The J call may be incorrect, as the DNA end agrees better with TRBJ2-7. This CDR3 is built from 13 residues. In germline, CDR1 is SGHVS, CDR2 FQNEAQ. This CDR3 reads CASSPGTVYEQYF. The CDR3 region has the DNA TGTGCCAGCAGCCCAGGGACAGTCTACGAGCAGTACTTC.

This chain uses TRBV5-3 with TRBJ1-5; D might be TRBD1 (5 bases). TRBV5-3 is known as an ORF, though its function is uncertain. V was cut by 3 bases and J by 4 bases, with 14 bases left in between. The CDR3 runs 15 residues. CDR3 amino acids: CARSSSGGANQPQHF. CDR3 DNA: TGTGCCAGAAGCTCCTCCGGGGGTGCAAATCAGCCCCAGCATTTT.

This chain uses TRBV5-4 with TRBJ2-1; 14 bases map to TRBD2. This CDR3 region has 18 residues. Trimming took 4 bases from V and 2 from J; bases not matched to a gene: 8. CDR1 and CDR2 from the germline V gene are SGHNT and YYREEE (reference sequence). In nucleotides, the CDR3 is TGTGCCAGCAGCCCGGGGACTAGCGGGAGAGATGCCTACAATGAGCAGTTCTTC. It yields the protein CASSPGTSGRDAYNEQFF.

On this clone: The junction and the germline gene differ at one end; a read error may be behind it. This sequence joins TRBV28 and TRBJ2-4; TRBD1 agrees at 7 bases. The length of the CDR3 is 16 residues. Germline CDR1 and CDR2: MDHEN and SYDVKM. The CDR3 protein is CASSLKGDRSKNSQYF. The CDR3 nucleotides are TGTGCCAGCAGTTTAAAAGGGGACAGATCCAAAAACAGTCAGTACTTC.

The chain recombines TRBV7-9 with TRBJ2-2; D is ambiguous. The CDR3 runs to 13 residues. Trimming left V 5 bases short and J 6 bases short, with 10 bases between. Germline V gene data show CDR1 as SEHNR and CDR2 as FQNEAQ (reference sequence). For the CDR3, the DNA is TGTGCCAGCAGCCGAGTCATGTCCGGGGAGCTGTTTTTT. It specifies CASSRVMSGELFF.

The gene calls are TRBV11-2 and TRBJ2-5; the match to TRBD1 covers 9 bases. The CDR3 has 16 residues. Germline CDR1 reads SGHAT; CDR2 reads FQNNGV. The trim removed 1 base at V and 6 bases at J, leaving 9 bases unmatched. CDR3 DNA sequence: TGTGCCAGCAGCTTAGTCAAAACAGGGGGCGGAAAGACCCAGTACTTC. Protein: CASSLVKTGGGKTQYF.

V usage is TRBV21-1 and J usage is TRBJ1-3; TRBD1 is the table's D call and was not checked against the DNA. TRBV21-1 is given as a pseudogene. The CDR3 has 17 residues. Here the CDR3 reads CASSKVADRNSGNTIYF. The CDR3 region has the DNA TGTGCCAGCAGCAAAGTCGCCGACAGGAACTCTGGAAACACCATATATTTT.

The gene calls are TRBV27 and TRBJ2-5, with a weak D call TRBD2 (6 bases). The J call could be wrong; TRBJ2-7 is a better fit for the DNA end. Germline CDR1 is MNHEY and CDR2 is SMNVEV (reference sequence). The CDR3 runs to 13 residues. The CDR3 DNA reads TGTGCCAGCAGTTTGGCGGGAAACTACGAGCAGTACTTC. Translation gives CASSLAGNYEQYF.

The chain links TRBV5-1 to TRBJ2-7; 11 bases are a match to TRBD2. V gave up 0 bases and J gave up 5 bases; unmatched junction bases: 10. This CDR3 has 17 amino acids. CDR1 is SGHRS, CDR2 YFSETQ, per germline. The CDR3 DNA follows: TGCGCCAGCAGCTTGGTCCTAGCGGGAGGTAAAGGCCACGAGCAGTACTTC. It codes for CASSLVLAGGKGHEQYF.

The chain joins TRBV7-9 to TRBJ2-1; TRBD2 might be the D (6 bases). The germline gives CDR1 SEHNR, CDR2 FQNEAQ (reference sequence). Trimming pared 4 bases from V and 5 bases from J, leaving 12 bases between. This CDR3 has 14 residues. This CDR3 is CASSSSGFDNEQFF. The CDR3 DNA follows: TGTGCCAGCAGCTCGAGCGGGTTCGACAATGAGCAGTTCTTC.